The subject of this entry is one T cell receptor beta chain. Its specificity is not known. This specimen belongs to a study of blood T cells in healthy people across ages. Study-wide results and limits: Aged donors had fewer naive CD4+ cells and lower diversity than long-lived donors.

Combining a sample-barcoded 5' primer with a J-beta primer mix, a second PCR ran for roughly 7 to 12 cycles. TCRdb passed the 5' RACE reads through MiXCR, listing each CDR3 protein once. The sample has 2 million or so distinct CDR3 sequences, around half seen once. The CDR3 extends over 15 amino acids. The sequence was obtained from a woman between 40 and 50 years old in good health. This chain links TRBV12-3 or TRBV12-4 with TRBJ2-5; 7 nucleotides line up with TRBD1. The end of the DNA aligns better with TRBJ2-7, so the J call may be wrong. The sample was blood. CDR3 sequence (DNA): TGTGCCAGCAGTGTAGACAGGGTTAGCCTACCCGAGCAGTACTTC. The encoded protein is CASSVDRVSLPEQYF.